This TCR beta chain appears in the sequencing data of a study of regulatory T cells in long-lasting Graves disease. This sample's time point: newly diagnosed GD, antithyroid drugs for less than 3 months. Researchers made the TCR library from RNA that was extracted from PBMCs. Researchers made TCR beta libraries by using iRepertoire HTBI primers and running Arm-PCR on CDR3 regions. TCRdb reanalysed the multiplex PCR reads using MiXCR and keeps one entry per CDR3 protein. The sample holds about 400,000 distinct CDR3 sequences, 15% seen once. A further study also used this sample, focusing on T cells in Graves' hyperthyroidism and ophthalmopathy. From that second work: Patients showing uncontrolled infection, other autoimmune disease, pregnancy or lactation were ineligible. From stable hyperthyroidism, ophthalmopathy was separated by a 13 V-J model.

The receptor was derived from a woman aged 35 to 49 with Graves disease. The source was peripheral blood mononuclear cells (PBMCs), collected at new diagnosis, from a patient treated with antithyroid drugs.

The CDR3 region is CASSIVSGLGFYNEQFF. The CDR3 DNA follows: TGTGCCAGTAGTATAGTGTCGGGACTAGGTTTCTACAATGAGCAGTTCTTC. The V call is TRBV19, the J call TRBJ2-1; 8 positions agree with TRBD2. After removal of 1 base from V and 3 bases from J, the junction contained 8 bases not matched to a gene. CDR1 is LNHDA and CDR2 is SQIVND in the germline V gene (reference sequence). This CDR3 has 17 amino acids.